This is a list of T cell receptor beta chains from one sample in a study of CD8 T cells in ankylosing spondylitis. Via MiXCR, TCRdb re-called the 5' RACE reads, giving one row per CDR3 protein. Of approximately 140,000 distinct CDR3 sequences listed, about 8% were seen once; the top ten hold roughly 7.2%. Sequenced: synovial fluid, either unsorted or a sorted T cell fraction (not recorded which). Every receptor here comes from a male donor with ankylosing spondylitis. CDR3s include the opening cysteine and the closing phenylalanine or tryptophan. The D gene is left open where the match is weak. Clone size, where shown, is once, few, many, or a class for clones that have expanded.

CDR3aa: CASSPLGGGGQSYEQYF
CDR3nt: TGTGCCAGCAGTCCTCTCGGGGGTGGAGGGCAATCCTACGAGCAGTACTTC
d_gene: NA
v_gene: TRBV27
j_gene: TRBJ2-7
abundance: NA

CDR3aa: CASSLAHQRTSHYEQYF
CDR3nt: TGTGCCAGCAGCTTAGCGCATCAACGGACTAGCCACTACGAGCAGTACTTC
d_gene: TRBD2
v_gene: TRBV7-8
j_gene: TRBJ2-7
abundance: many

CDR3aa: CSARGGYGYTF
CDR3nt: TGCAGTGCTAGAGGGGGCTATGGCTACACCTTC
d_gene: NA
v_gene: TRBV20-1
j_gene: TRBJ1-2
abundance: many

CDR3aa: CASTLPGNSNQPQHF
CDR3nt: TGTGCCAGCACCCTCCCCGGTAATAGCAATCAGCCCCAGCATTTT
d_gene: NA
v_gene: TRBV6-1
j_gene: TRBJ1-5
abundance: many

CDR3aa: CASSLFGVDSYNEQFF
CDR3nt: TGTGCCAGCAGCTTGTTTGGGGTAGACTCCTACAATGAGCAGTTCTTC
d_gene: NA
v_gene: TRBV7-2
j_gene: TRBJ2-1
abundance: few

CDR3aa: CASSDGGLDTQYF
CDR3nt: TGTGCCAGCAGTGACGGGGGGTTAGATACGCAGTATTTT
d_gene: TRBD2
v_gene: TRBV2
j_gene: TRBJ2-3
abundance: NA

CDR3aa: CATSVGQDYGYTF
CDR3nt: TGTGCCACCAGTGTTGGACAAGACTATGGCTACACCTTC
d_gene: NA
v_gene: TRBV24-1
j_gene: TRBJ1-2
abundance: many

CDR3aa: CASSYWEDRGENYGYTF
CDR3nt: TGTGCCAGCAGTTACTGGGAAGACAGGGGCGAAAACTATGGCTACACCTTC
d_gene: TRBD1
v_gene: TRBV6-5
j_gene: TRBJ1-2
abundance: many

CDR3aa: CASSPPDPYEQYF
CDR3nt: TGCGCCAGCAGCCCCCCAGATCCCTACGAGCAGTACTTC
d_gene: NA
v_gene: TRBV5-1
j_gene: TRBJ2-7
abundance: NA

CDR3aa: CASGLGVRQGLYNEQFF
CDR3nt: TGTGCTAGTGGTTTGGGAGTCCGACAGGGTCTGTACAATGAGCAGTTCTTC
d_gene: TRBD1
v_gene: TRBV12-5
j_gene: TRBJ2-1
abundance: NA

CDR3aa: CASSQDSAGGAYEQYF
CDR3nt: TGTGCCAGCAGCCAAGATAGCGCGGGAGGCGCCTACGAGCAGTACTTC
d_gene: TRBD2
v_gene: TRBV3-1
j_gene: TRBJ2-7
abundance: few

CDR3aa: CSASRADTQYF
CDR3nt: TGCAGTGCTAGCCGAGCAGATACGCAGTATTTT
d_gene: NA
v_gene: TRBV20-1
j_gene: TRBJ2-3
abundance: many

CDR3aa: CASSIGMLDTQYF
CDR3nt: TGTGCCAGCAGCATCGGGATGCTGGATACGCAGTATTTT
d_gene: NA
v_gene: TRBV5-6
j_gene: TRBJ2-3
abundance: NA

CDR3aa: CASRSTGETQYF
CDR3nt: TGTGCCAGCAGATCGACAGGAGAGACCCAGTACTTC
d_gene: NA
v_gene: TRBV7-9
j_gene: TRBJ2-5
abundance: few

CDR3aa: CASSLGRDRWQFF
CDR3nt: TGTGCCAGCAGCTTGGGGCGGGATAGGTGGCAGTTCTTC
d_gene: NA
v_gene: TRBV5-6
j_gene: TRBJ2-1
abundance: many

CDR3aa: CASREETGIYEQYF
CDR3nt: TGTGCCAGCAGGGAAGAGACAGGGATCTACGAGCAGTACTTC
d_gene: TRBD1
v_gene: TRBV7-9
j_gene: TRBJ2-7
abundance: few

CDR3aa: CASSPGQMWVSEAFF
CDR3nt: TGTGCCAGCTCACCGGGACAGATGTGGGTCTCTGAAGCTTTCTTT
d_gene: TRBD1
v_gene: TRBV18
j_gene: TRBJ1-1
abundance: NA

CDR3aa: CASSLSGTGEKLFF
CDR3nt: TGTGCCAGCAGCTTGTCTGGGACAGGTGAAAAACTGTTTTTT
d_gene: TRBD1
v_gene: TRBV5-6
j_gene: TRBJ1-4
abundance: few

CDR3aa: CASSPQQASEAFF
CDR3nt: TGTGCCAGCAGCCCCCAACAGGCATCCGAAGCTTTCTTT
d_gene: NA
v_gene: TRBV7-6
j_gene: TRBJ1-1
abundance: few

CDR3aa: CASSQRGVGNEQFF
CDR3nt: TGTGCCAGCAGCCAGCGCGGGGTGGGGAATGAGCAGTTCTTC
d_gene: NA
v_gene: TRBV4-2
j_gene: TRBJ2-1
abundance: many

CDR3aa: CASSLTGLASSEQFF
CDR3nt: TGCGCCAGCAGCCTCACCGGACTAGCGAGCAGTGAGCAGTTCTTC
d_gene: TRBD2
v_gene: TRBV5-1
j_gene: TRBJ2-1
abundance: many

CDR3aa: CASSPARQSYNEQFF
CDR3nt: TGTGCCAGCAGCCCAGCCAGGCAGTCCTACAATGAGCAGTTCTTC
d_gene: NA
v_gene: TRBV7-3
j_gene: TRBJ2-1
abundance: few

CDR3aa: CASSEQGAAYEQYF
CDR3nt: TGTGCCAGCAGCGAACAGGGGGCAGCCTACGAGCAGTACTTC
d_gene: TRBD1
v_gene: TRBV11-1
j_gene: TRBJ2-7
abundance: NA

CDR3aa: CASGGRGSGEKLFF
CDR3nt: TGTGCCAGCGGCGGACGGGGCTCGGGTGAAAAACTGTTTTTT
d_gene: NA
v_gene: TRBV7-9
j_gene: TRBJ1-4
abundance: few

CDR3aa: CASSLDNTGELFF
CDR3nt: TGCGCCAGCAGCTTGGACAACACCGGGGAGCTGTTTTTT
d_gene: NA
v_gene: TRBV5-1
j_gene: TRBJ2-2
abundance: many

CDR3aa: CASSEAVTSSHEQFF
CDR3nt: TGTGCCAGCAGTGAAGCAGTGACTAGCTCCCATGAGCAGTTCTTC
d_gene: TRBD2
v_gene: TRBV2
j_gene: TRBJ2-1
abundance: NA

CDR3aa: CANTSGRGPDTQYF
CDR3nt: TGCGCTAACACTAGCGGGAGGGGCCCAGATACGCAGTATTTT
d_gene: TRBD2
v_gene: TRBV5-1
j_gene: TRBJ2-3
abundance: many

CDR3aa: CASSSREGEQYF
CDR3nt: TGTGCCAGCAGCTCCAGGGAGGGCGAGCAGTACTTC
d_gene: TRBD2
v_gene: TRBV6-6
j_gene: TRBJ2-7
abundance: few

CDR3aa: CASSMRQGTRSYNEQFF
CDR3nt: TGTGCCAGTAGTATGCGACAGGGTACCCGCTCCTACAATGAGCAGTTCTTC
d_gene: TRBD1
v_gene: TRBV19
j_gene: TRBJ2-1
abundance: many

CDR3aa: CASSLYRRGTEAFF
CDR3nt: TGTGCCAGCAGTTTATATAGGCGGGGGACTGAAGCTTTCTTT
d_gene: NA
v_gene: TRBV28
j_gene: TRBJ1-1
abundance: many

CDR3aa: CSARGGGKWTEAFF
CDR3nt: TGCAGTGCTAGAGGGGGCGGGAAGTGGACTGAAGCTTTCTTT
d_gene: NA
v_gene: TRBV20-1
j_gene: TRBJ1-1
abundance: NA

CDR3aa: CASSQVHGRSYNEQFF
CDR3nt: TGCGCCAGCAGCCAAGTTCACGGGAGATCCTACAATGAGCAGTTCTTC
d_gene: NA
v_gene: TRBV4-3
j_gene: TRBJ2-1
abundance: many

CDR3aa: CSARGMKTNTEAFF
CDR3nt: TGCAGTGCTAGAGGAATGAAGACGAACACTGAAGCTTTCTTT
d_gene: NA
v_gene: TRBV20-1
j_gene: TRBJ1-1
abundance: NA

CDR3aa: CASLPRGVGYTEAFF
CDR3nt: TGTGCCAGCCTTCCCAGGGGAGTTGGGTACACTGAAGCTTTCTTT
d_gene: NA
v_gene: TRBV25-1
j_gene: TRBJ1-1
abundance: many

CDR3aa: CSARSRAYEQYF
CDR3nt: TGCAGTGCTAGATCCAGAGCGTACGAGCAGTACTTC
d_gene: NA
v_gene: TRBV20-1
j_gene: TRBJ2-7
abundance: many

CDR3aa: CSVEDHAGRRNTIYF
CDR3nt: TGCAGCGTTGAAGATCACGCGGGCAGGAGAAACACCATATATTTT
d_gene: NA
v_gene: TRBV29-1
j_gene: TRBJ1-3
abundance: many

CDR3aa: CASSSATGMNTEAFF
CDR3nt: TGTGCCAGCAGTTCCGCGACAGGGATGAACACTGAAGCTTTCTTT
d_gene: TRBD1
v_gene: TRBV6-2/TRBV6-3
j_gene: TRBJ1-1
abundance: many

CDR3aa: CASSLQASGANVLTF
CDR3nt: TGTGCCAGCAGCTTGCAAGCATCTGGGGCCAACGTCCTGACTTTC
d_gene: NA
v_gene: TRBV7-9
j_gene: TRBJ2-6
abundance: many

CDR3aa: CASSADRRYGYTF
CDR3nt: TGTGCCAGCAGCGCCGACAGACGCTATGGCTACACCTTC
d_gene: NA
v_gene: TRBV7-6
j_gene: TRBJ1-2
abundance: few

CDR3aa: CASSLKAADYGYGYTF
CDR3nt: TGTGCCAGCAGTTTAAAGGCGGCAGATTATGGCTATGGCTACACCTTC
d_gene: NA
v_gene: TRBV12-3/TRBV12-4
j_gene: TRBJ1-2
abundance: NA

CDR3aa: CASSLRTIGETQYF
CDR3nt: TGCGCCAGCAGCTTGCGAACCATTGGAGAGACCCAGTACTTC
d_gene: NA
v_gene: TRBV5-1
j_gene: TRBJ2-5
abundance: few

CDR3aa: CASTPRLAGENEQFF
CDR3nt: TGTGCCAGCACCCCGCGACTAGCGGGAGAAAATGAGCAGTTCTTC
d_gene: TRBD2
v_gene: TRBV2
j_gene: TRBJ2-1
abundance: few

CDR3aa: CASSQDRLVGYNEQFF
CDR3nt: TGCGCCAGCAGCCAAGATAGGCTAGTAGGCTACAATGAGCAGTTCTTC
d_gene: NA
v_gene: TRBV4-3
j_gene: TRBJ2-1
abundance: few

CDR3aa: CATSDSKLAGGEETQYF
CDR3nt: TGTGCCACCAGTGACTCAAAACTAGCGGGAGGGGAAGAGACCCAGTACTTC
d_gene: TRBD2
v_gene: TRBV24-1
j_gene: TRBJ2-5
abundance: NA

CDR3aa: CSAIDRLNEKLFF
CDR3nt: TGCAGTGCTATCGACAGGCTTAATGAAAAACTGTTTTTT
d_gene: NA
v_gene: TRBV20-1
j_gene: TRBJ1-4
abundance: many

CDR3aa: CASSYDRGGNREAFF
CDR3nt: TGTGCCAGCAGTTACGACAGGGGGGGAAATAGGGAAGCTTTCTTT
d_gene: TRBD1
v_gene: TRBV6-5
j_gene: TRBJ1-1
abundance: NA

CDR3aa: CASSRYGAPGNTIYF
CDR3nt: TGTGCCAGCAGTCGCTACGGGGCGCCGGGAAACACCATATATTTT
d_gene: NA
v_gene: TRBV12-3/TRBV12-4
j_gene: TRBJ1-3
abundance: many

CDR3aa: CASSLNRRGSYQPQHF
CDR3nt: TGTGCCAGCAGTTTAAATCGCCGGGGCTCTTATCAGCCCCAGCATTTT
d_gene: NA
v_gene: TRBV28
j_gene: TRBJ1-5
abundance: NA

CDR3aa: CASSLNTHNEQFF
CDR3nt: TGTGCCAGCAGCTTAAATACCCACAATGAGCAGTTCTTC
d_gene: NA
v_gene: TRBV7-3
j_gene: TRBJ2-1
abundance: few

CDR3aa: CASSIGTTSSYEQYF
CDR3nt: TGTGCCAGCAGCATCGGGACAACAAGCTCCTACGAGCAGTACTTC
d_gene: NA
v_gene: TRBV5-5
j_gene: TRBJ2-7
abundance: few

CDR3aa: CASSPRSSESTDTQYF
CDR3nt: TGTGCCAGCAGCCCCCGTTCTAGCGAGAGCACAGATACGCAGTATTTT
d_gene: NA
v_gene: TRBV7-9
j_gene: TRBJ2-3
abundance: many

CDR3aa: CSARVAGFYEQYF
CDR3nt: TGCAGTGCTAGAGTGGCAGGCTTCTACGAGCAGTACTTC
d_gene: NA
v_gene: TRBV20-1
j_gene: TRBJ2-7
abundance: many

CDR3aa: CASSQLVTSTEAFF
CDR3nt: TGTGCCAGCAGCCAATTGGTCACTAGCACTGAAGCTTTCTTT
d_gene: NA
v_gene: TRBV3-1
j_gene: TRBJ1-1
abundance: many

CDR3aa: CSVEGRGRGLGELFF
CDR3nt: TGCAGCGTTGAAGGCCGGGGCAGGGGGCTCGGGGAGCTGTTTTTT
d_gene: TRBD1
v_gene: TRBV29-1
j_gene: TRBJ2-2
abundance: many

CDR3aa: CASTQGIAGPSDGF
CDR3nt: TGTGCCAGCACGCAAGGAATAGCGGGCCCCTCTGATGGTTTT
d_gene: TRBD2
v_gene: TRBV2
j_gene: TRBJ2-3
abundance: few